These 10 T cell receptor beta chains came from one sample sequenced in a study of cytomegalovirus exposure and HLA in healthy donors. A multiplex PCR was run with 60 Vbeta primers and 13 Jbeta primers. Profiling relied on immunoSEQ multiplex PCR, and the TCRdb table lists in-frame clones only, not all of them. The top ten clones hold 3% to 4% of a sample with approximately 280,000 clones, roughly 88% of them seen once. The sample was PBMCs. The receptor set was obtained from a man aged 40-49 years in good health and CMV-seropositive.

This chain joins TRBV7-3 and TRBJ2-2; D might be TRBD2 (7 bases). From germline, CDR1 is SGHTA and CDR2 FQGTGA. The V end lost 1 base, the J end lost 3 bases, and 15 bases lay between the germline ends. The CDR3 spans 17 residues. For the CDR3, the DNA is TGTGCCAGCAGCTTAAAGTTGGGGGGGCCGGACACCGGGGAGCTGTTTTTT. It specifies CASSLKLGGPDTGELFF.

In nucleotides, the CDR3 is TGTGCCACTGGACAGGGTTCCTACGAGCAGTACTTC. This sequence encodes CATGQGSYEQYF. The rearrangement joins TRBV6-6 to TRBJ2-7; TRBD1 agrees at 8 bases. Germline V gives CDR1 MNHNY, CDR2 SVGAGI (reference sequence). This CDR3 is 12 amino acids long. With 10 bases clipped from V and 1 base from J, the junction kept 3 bases outside the gene matches.

This clone was seen a single time. This rearrangement joins TRBV19 to TRBJ2-2, with D unclear. CDR3 size: 15 residues. Germline V gene lookup returns CDR1 LNHDA and CDR2 SQIVND (reference sequence). V lost 7 bases to trimming and J lost 3 bases, with 15 bases between them. CDR3 residues: CASKRRGPDTGELFF. The CDR3 DNA reads TGTGCCAGTAAACGGCGTGGGCCCGACACCGGGGAGCTGTTTTTT.

The chain combines TRBV28 with TRBJ1-1; 10 bases are a match to TRBD1. In germline, CDR1 is MDHEN, CDR2 SYDVKM. CDR3 length: 13 residues. V shed 11 bases, J shed 1 base, and the junction held 4 bases outside the gene matches. The CDR3 spells CALTGGGNTEAFF. The CDR3 region has the DNA TGTGCCTTGACAGGGGGCGGGAACACTGAAGCTTTCTTT.

The chain combines TRBV19 with TRBJ2-1, with D possibly TRBD2 on 5 matching bases. Trimming took 9 bases from V and 0 from J, leaving 21 bases between them. The CDR3 sequence is 17 residues long. Looked up from germline, CDR1 is LNHDA and CDR2 is SQIVND (reference sequence). The DNA of the CDR3 is TGTGCCAGCAGAGCCGTAAATAGCGACGACTCCTACAATGAGCAGTTCTTC. Its translation: CASRAVNSDDSYNEQFF.

This clone was seen just once. The rearrangement uses TRBV28 and TRBJ2-7; 10 nucleotides match TRBD1. CDR1 and CDR2 from the germline V gene are MDHEN and SYDVKM. The CDR3 contains 15 residues. Germline trimming cut 3 bases from V and 4 bases from J; bases unmatched to any gene: 6. The CDR3 spells CASSFLGQGGYEQYF. CDR3 sequence (DNA): TGTGCCAGCAGTTTCCTCGGACAGGGGGGGTACGAGCAGTACTTC. Using reference TRBV28 and TRBJ2-7 for the parts outside the CDR3, the full variable domain is DVKVTQSSRYLVKRTGEKVFLECVQDMDHENMFWYRQDPGLGLRLIYFSYDVKMKEKGDIPEGYSVSREKKERFSLILESASTNQTSMYLCASSFLGQGGYEQYFGPGTRLTVT.

The chain links TRBV2 to TRBJ1-5; 7 bases fit TRBD1. The CDR3 is 15 amino acids. V shed 4 bases and J 5 bases; nucleotides not matched to a gene: 8. Germline V gives CDR1 SNHLY, CDR2 FYNNEI. CDR3 residues: CASSGSRQGDQPQHF. As DNA, the CDR3 is TGTGCCAGCAGTGGATCCCGACAGGGCGATCAGCCCCAGCATTTT.

This clone occurred once. This rearrangement joins TRBV13 to TRBJ2-1; the match to TRBD2 covers 16 bases. The germline CDR1 and CDR2 sequences are PRHDT and FYEKMQ (reference sequence). The CDR3 has 16 residues. Trimming at V came to 8 bases and at J to 7 bases, leaving 8 bases not matched to a gene. The CDR3 sequence: CASVKEGLAGGNEQFF. The CDR3 DNA is TGTGCCAGCGTAAAGGAGGGACTAGCGGGAGGGAATGAGCAGTTCTTC.

The chain combines TRBV28 with TRBJ2-5; D might be TRBD1 (5 bases). In germline, CDR1 is MDHEN, CDR2 SYDVKM. The CDR3 extends over 14 amino acids. Trimming removed 4 bases from V and 2 bases from J, with 11 bases in between. The chain's CDR3 is CASSSLTEQETQYF. In DNA form, the CDR3 reads TGTGCCAGCAGTTCCTTGACAGAGCAAGAGACCCAGTACTTC.

The chain combines TRBV18 with TRBJ2-7; 7 bases fit TRBD1. V shed 3 bases and J 4 bases; nucleotides not matched to a gene: 6. There are 14 residues in the CDR3. CDR1 is KGHSH, CDR2 LQKENI, per germline. CDR3: CASSPDRPRYEQYF. The CDR3 DNA reads TGTGCCAGCTCACCGGACAGGCCCCGGTACGAGCAGTACTTC.